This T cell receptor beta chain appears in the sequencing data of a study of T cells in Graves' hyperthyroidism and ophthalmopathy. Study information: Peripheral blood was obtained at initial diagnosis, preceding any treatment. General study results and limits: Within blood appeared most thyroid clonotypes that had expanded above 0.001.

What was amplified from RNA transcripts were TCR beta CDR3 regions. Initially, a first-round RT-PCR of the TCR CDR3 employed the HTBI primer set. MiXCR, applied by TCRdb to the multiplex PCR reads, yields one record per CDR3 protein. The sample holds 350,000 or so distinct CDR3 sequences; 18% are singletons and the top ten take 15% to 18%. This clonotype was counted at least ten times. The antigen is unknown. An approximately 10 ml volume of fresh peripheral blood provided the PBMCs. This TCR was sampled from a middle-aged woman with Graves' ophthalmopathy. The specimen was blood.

The CDR3 DNA follows: TGTGCCAGCAGGGAGGGTGGCTACACCTTC. Amino acids: CASREGGYTF. The genes are TRBV2 and TRBJ1-2; D call uncertain. CDR1 and CDR2 (germline): SNHLY, FYNNEI. Deletions cut 6 bases from V and 7 bases from J, with 6 bases between. The CDR3 consists of 10 residues. The entire variable domain, with the rest obtained from reference TRBV2 and TRBJ1-2, is as follows: EPEVTQTPSHQVTQMGQEVILRCVPISNHLYFYWYRQILGQKVEFLVSFYNNEISEKSEIFDDQFSVERPDGSNFTLKIRSTKLEDSAMYFCASREGGYTFGSGTRLTVV.